Here is one T cell receptor (beta chain) with its context. This sample is drawn from a study of technical replicates of blood from a few donors. Some clones are missing from TCRdb's copy, which holds only in-frame ones; the method was immunoSEQ multiplex PCR. The sample records 100,000 or so clones, almost 97% being singletons. CDR3 size: 15 residues. V lost 7 bases and J lost 2, with 18 bases in between. Germline CDR1 SGHVS, CDR2 FQNEAQ. The chain uses TRBV7-8 and TRBJ2-7; tentative D call: TRBD1 (6 bases). This receptor was obtained from a human donor in good health. Source material: T cells isolated from PBMCs. CDR3 DNA sequence: TGTGCCAGCACGATCCTCCGGGACAAAACCTACGAGCAGTACTTC. It yields the protein CASTILRDKTYEQYF.